Following are 10 T cell receptor beta chains from one sample sequenced in a study of glioma-infiltrating T cells. Using RNA template, CDR3s of TCR alpha and beta were amplified with iRepertoire arm-PCR. TCRdb reprocessed the multiplex PCR reads with MiXCR, giving one entry per CDR3 protein. Among more than 110,000 distinct CDR3 sequences, around 40% were seen once, and the ten largest hold around 18%. The specimen was glioma tissue, nonneoplastic brain tissue, or PBMCs (not recorded which). Receptor source: a human donor with low-grade glioma or glioblastoma, undergoing nonglioma brain surgery, or in good health (not recorded which).

The chain recombines TRBV7-9 with TRBJ1-1; D perhaps matches TRBD1 (5 bases). Trimming pared 5 bases from V and 1 base from J, leaving 20 bases between. Germline V gene sequence: CDR1 SEHNR, CDR2 FQNEAQ (reference sequence). This CDR3 has 17 residues. For the CDR3, the DNA is TGTGCCAGCAGCCTAACTGGCCAGGGATTGGCGAACACTGAAGCTTTCTTT. Amino acids: CASSLTGQGLANTEAFF.

The table lists this clonotype with a few counts. This chain joins TRBV20-1 and TRBJ2-3, with TRBD2 matching over 9 bases. The CDR3 has 14 residues. The V segment lost 4 bases and the J segment 3 bases; nucleotides outside the gene matches: 5. CDR1 is DFQATT, CDR2 SNEGSKA, per germline (reference sequence). This CDR3 is CSATGRGGTDTQYF. CDR3 nucleotides: TGCAGTGCTACAGGGCGGGGGGGAACAGATACGCAGTATTTT.

There are many counts of this clonotype. The chain is built from TRBV20-1 and TRBJ1-5; D is perhaps TRBD1 (5 bases). V gave up 5 bases and J gave up 2 bases, with 13 bases separating them. CDR1 and CDR2 (germline): DFQATT, SNEGSKA (reference sequence). This CDR3 contains 14 residues. CDR3 in amino acids: CSAYTRAGNQPQHF. CDR3 coding DNA: TGCAGTGCTTATACCAGGGCTGGCAATCAGCCCCAGCATTTT.

This clonotype has only one observation. This chain's CDR3 is CSATDGDSGNTIYF. In DNA, the CDR3 is TGCAGTGCTACGGACGGGGATTCTGGAAACACCATATATTTT. The chain has TRBV20-1 and TRBJ1-3; D ambiguous. The germline CDR1 and CDR2 sequences are DFQATT and SNEGSKA (reference sequence). The CDR3 length is 14 residues. Between the trimmed V and J ends, which lost 4 bases and 1 base, there was a span of 11 bases.

At least ten counts were recorded for this clonotype. The V and J genes are TRBV7-6 and TRBJ2-1, with TRBD2 matching 7 bases. The CDR3 extends over 16 amino acids. Germline values: CDR1 SGHVS, CDR2 FNYEAQ. Trimming cost V 2 bases and J 5 bases; bases outside gene matches: 9. The CDR3 DNA follows: TGTGCCAGCAGCTTATATGGCCCGGGAGGTGACAATGAGCAGTTCTTC. It specifies CASSLYGPGGDNEQFF.

The gene calls are TRBV12-3 or TRBV12-4 and TRBJ2-1; D tentatively reads TRBD1 or TRBD2 (5 bases each). This CDR3 is built from 15 residues. Trimming shortened V by 4 bases and J by 0 bases, and 10 bases separated the two germline ends. This CDR3 reads CASSYGGSSYNEQFF. Here the CDR3 DNA reads TGTGCCAGCAGTTATGGGGGAAGCTCCTACAATGAGCAGTTCTTC.

This clonotype occurred a few times. The rearrangement joins TRBV20-1 to TRBJ2-7; D perhaps matches TRBD2 (6 bases). The germline V gene encodes CDR1 DFQATT and CDR2 SNEGSKA (reference sequence). V was cut by 8 bases and J by 7 bases, with 18 bases left in between. This CDR3 contains 12 residues. The CDR3 DNA follows: TGCAGTTGGGTAACACGGGGGAAAGAGCAGTACTTC. Its protein is CSWVTRGKEQYF.

The rearrangement links TRBV27 to TRBJ2-7, with a weak D call TRBD1 (5 bases). The CDR3 is made up of 12 amino acids. V lost 7 bases, J lost 5 bases, and 12 bases lay in between. Germline values: CDR1 MNHEY, CDR2 SMNVEV (reference sequence). The CDR3 DNA reads as TGTGCCAGCAAGACAGCCGTAAACGAGCAGTACTTC. Amino acid sequence: CASKTAVNEQYF.

The V call is TRBV7-2, the J call TRBJ1-6; D is undetermined. CDR3 length equals 12 residues. Trimming cost V 7 bases and J 6 bases, with 7 bases left between them. Looked up from germline, CDR1 is SGHTA and CDR2 is FQGNSA. CDR3 bases: TGTGCCAGCACCGGGGTTAATTCACCCCTCCACTTT. It yields the protein CASTGVNSPLHF.

This clonotype was recorded a few times. The chain carries TRBV6-6 and TRBJ1-4, with a possible D match to TRBD1 (5 bases). The CDR3 is made up of 15 amino acids. V was shortened by 0 bases and J by 8 bases, with 13 bases between the two germline ends. Germline lookup yields CDR1 MNHNY and CDR2 SVGAGI (reference sequence). The CDR3 sequence is CASSYSGASAEKLFF. The CDR3 DNA reads TGTGCCAGCAGTTACTCAGGGGCCTCGGCGGAAAAACTGTTTTTT.